The T cell receptor beta chain under discussion was sequenced for a study of blood T cell repertoires in COVID-19. CDR1 LNHDA and CDR2 SQIVND come from the germline V gene (reference sequence). CDR3 length: 15 residues. Trimming removed 6 bases at V and 8 bases at J, with 19 bases between. This clone was counted a few times. Data came from immunoSEQ multiplex PCR; TCRdb stores just in-frame clones and leaves some out. The repertoire has about 200,000 clones, approximately 83% of them found once; the top ten carry over 2.5%. The rearrangement links TRBV19 to TRBJ1-4; tentatively, D is TRBD1 (6 bases). The sequence came from a man in his fifties or sixties with acute or convalescent COVID-19. Sequencing used peripheral blood. The CDR3 loop reads CASSPLRGLAEKLFF. CDR3 coding DNA: TGTGCCAGTAGCCCACTCAGGGGCCTGGCGGAAAAACTGTTTTTT.